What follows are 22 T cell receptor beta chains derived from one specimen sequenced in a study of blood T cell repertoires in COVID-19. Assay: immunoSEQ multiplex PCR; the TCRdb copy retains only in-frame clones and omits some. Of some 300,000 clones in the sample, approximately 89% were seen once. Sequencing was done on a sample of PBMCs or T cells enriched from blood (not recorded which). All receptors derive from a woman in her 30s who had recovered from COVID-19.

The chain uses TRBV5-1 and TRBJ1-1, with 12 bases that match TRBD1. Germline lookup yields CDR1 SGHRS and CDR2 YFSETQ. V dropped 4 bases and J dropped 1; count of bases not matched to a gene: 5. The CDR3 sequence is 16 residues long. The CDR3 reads CASSPGTGGGNTEAFF. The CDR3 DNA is TGCGCCAGCAGCCCAGGGACAGGGGGCGGGAACACTGAAGCTTTCTTT. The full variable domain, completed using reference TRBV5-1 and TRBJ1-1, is KAGVTQTPRYLIKTRGQQVTLSCSPISGHRSVSWYQQTPGQGLQFLFEYFSETQRNKGNFPGRFSGRQFSNSRSEMNVSTLELGDSALYLCASSPGTGGGNTEAFFGQGTRLTVV.

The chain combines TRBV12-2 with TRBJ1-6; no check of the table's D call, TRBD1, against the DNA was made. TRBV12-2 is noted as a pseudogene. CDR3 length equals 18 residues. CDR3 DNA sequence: TGTGCAAGTCGCTTCGTCGCCGTGGCAGACAGCTATAATTCACCCCTCCACTTT. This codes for CASRFVAVADSYNSPLHF.

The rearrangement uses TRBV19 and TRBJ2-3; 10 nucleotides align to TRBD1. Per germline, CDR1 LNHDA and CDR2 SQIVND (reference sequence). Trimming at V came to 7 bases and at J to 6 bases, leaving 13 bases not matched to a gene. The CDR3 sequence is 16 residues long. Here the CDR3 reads CASKKRTGGILDTQYF. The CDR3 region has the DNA TGTGCCAGTAAAAAGAGGACAGGGGGGATTTTGGATACGCAGTATTTT.

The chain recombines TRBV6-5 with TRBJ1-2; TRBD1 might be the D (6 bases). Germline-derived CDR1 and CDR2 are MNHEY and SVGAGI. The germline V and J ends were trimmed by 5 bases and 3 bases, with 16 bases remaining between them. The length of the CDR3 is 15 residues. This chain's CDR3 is CASSRTQGQHYGYTF. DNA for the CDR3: TGTGCCAGCAGTAGAACACAGGGTCAACACTATGGCTACACCTTC.

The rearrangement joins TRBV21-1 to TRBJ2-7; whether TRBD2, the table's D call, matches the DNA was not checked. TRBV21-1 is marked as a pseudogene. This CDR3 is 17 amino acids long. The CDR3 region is CASSKVAGEGSSYEQYF. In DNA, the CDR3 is TGTGCCAGCAGCAAAGTAGCGGGGGAGGGAAGCTCCTACGAGCAGTACTTC.

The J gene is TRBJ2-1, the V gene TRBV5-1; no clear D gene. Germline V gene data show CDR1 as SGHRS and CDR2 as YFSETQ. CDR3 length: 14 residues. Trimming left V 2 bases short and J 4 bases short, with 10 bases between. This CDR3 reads CASSFSDSYNEQFF. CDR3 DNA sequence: TGCGCCAGCAGCTTCAGTGATTCGTACAATGAGCAGTTCTTC.

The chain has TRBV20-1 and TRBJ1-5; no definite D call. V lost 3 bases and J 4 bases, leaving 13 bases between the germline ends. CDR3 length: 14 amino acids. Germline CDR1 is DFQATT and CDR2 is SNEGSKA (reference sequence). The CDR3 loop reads CSASSRTPNQPQHF. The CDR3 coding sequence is TGCAGTGCTAGTTCCCGTACACCTAATCAGCCCCAGCATTTT.

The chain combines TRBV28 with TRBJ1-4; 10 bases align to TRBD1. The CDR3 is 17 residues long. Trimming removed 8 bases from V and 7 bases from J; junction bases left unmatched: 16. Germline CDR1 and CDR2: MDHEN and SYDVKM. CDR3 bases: TGTGCCAGCGGGGGGGGACAGGGGAATTGGGAGGGTGAAAAACTGTTTTTT. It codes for CASGGGQGNWEGEKLFF.

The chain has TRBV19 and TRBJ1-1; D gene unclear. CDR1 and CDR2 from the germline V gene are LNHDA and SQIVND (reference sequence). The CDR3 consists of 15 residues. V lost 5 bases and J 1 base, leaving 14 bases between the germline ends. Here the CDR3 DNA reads TGTGCCAGTAGTGTTTCTTTTTCAGGGAACACTGAAGCTTTCTTT. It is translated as CASSVSFSGNTEAFF.

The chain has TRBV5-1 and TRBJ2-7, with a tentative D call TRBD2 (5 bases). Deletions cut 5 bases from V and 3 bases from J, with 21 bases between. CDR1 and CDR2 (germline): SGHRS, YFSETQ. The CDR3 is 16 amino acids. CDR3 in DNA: TGCGCCAGCAGGCTCGGGTTGGAGGCCCTTATCTACGAGCAGTACTTC. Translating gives CASRLGLEALIYEQYF.

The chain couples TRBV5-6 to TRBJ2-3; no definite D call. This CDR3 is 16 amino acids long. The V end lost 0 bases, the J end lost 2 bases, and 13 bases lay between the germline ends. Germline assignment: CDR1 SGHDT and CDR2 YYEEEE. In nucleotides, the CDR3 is TGTGCCAGCAGCTTGGTAGGCAGGTTAATCACAGATACGCAGTATTTT. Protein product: CASSLVGRLITDTQYF. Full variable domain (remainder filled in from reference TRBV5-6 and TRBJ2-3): DAGVTQSPTHLIKTRGQQVTLRCSPKSGHDTVSWYQQALGQGPQFIFQYYEEEERQRGNFPDRFSGHQFPNYSSELNVNALLLGDSALYLCASSLVGRLITDTQYFGPGTRLTVL.

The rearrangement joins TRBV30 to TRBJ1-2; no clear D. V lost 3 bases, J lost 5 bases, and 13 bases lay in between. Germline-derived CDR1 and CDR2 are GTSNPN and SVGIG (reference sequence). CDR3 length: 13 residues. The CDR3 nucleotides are TGTGCCTGGAGCCTCGATCCCAGGTATGGCTACACCTTC. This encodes CAWSLDPRYGYTF.

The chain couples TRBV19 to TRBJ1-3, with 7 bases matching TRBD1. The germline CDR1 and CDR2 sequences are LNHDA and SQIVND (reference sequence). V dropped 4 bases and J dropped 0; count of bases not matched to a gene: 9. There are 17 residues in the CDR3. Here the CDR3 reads CASSKGWTGNSGNTIYF. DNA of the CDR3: TGTGCCAGTAGTAAAGGTTGGACAGGTAACTCTGGAAACACCATATATTTT.

The CDR3 is CASSSFLEPGELFF. CDR3 nucleotide sequence: TGTGCCAGCAGTTCTTTTTTGGAGCCCGGGGAGCTGTTTTTT. The V call is TRBV27, the J call TRBJ2-2; D not certain. The germline V and J ends were trimmed by 4 bases and 6 bases, with 12 bases remaining between them. Germline V gene lookup returns CDR1 MNHEY and CDR2 SMNVEV (reference sequence). This CDR3 has 14 residues.

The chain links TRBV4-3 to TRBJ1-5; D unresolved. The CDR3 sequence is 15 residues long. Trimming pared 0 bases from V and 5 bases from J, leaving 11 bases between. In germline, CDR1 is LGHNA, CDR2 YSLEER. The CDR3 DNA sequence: TGCGCCAGCAGCCAAGATCAAGACATGGATCAGCCCCAGCATTTT. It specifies CASSQDQDMDQPQHF.

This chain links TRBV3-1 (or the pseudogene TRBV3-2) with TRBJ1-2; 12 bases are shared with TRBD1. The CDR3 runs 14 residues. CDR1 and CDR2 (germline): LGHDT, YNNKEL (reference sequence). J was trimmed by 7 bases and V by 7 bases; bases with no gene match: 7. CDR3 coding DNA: TGTGCCAGCAAAAAGGGGACAGGGGGCTCTGGCTACACCTTC. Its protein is CASKKGTGGSGYTF.

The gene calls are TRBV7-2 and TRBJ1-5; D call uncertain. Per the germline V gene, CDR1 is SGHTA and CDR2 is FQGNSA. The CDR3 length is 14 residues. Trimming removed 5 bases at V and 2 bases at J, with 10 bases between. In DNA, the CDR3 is TGTGCCAGCAGCCAAAGAACGGGCAATCAGCCCCAGCATTTT. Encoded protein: CASSQRTGNQPQHF.

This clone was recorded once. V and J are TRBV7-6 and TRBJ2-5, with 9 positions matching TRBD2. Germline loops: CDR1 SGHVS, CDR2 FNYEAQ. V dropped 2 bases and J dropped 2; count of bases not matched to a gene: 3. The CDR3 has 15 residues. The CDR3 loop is CASSLLAGRQETQYF. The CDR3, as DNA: TGTGCCAGCAGCTTACTAGCGGGAAGACAAGAGACCCAGTACTTC.

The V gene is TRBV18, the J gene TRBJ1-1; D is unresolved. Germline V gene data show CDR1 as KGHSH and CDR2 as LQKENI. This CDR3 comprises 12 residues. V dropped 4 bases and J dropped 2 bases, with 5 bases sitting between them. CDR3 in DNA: TGTGCCAGCTCACGGGCTAACACTGAAGCTTTCTTT. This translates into CASSRANTEAFF.

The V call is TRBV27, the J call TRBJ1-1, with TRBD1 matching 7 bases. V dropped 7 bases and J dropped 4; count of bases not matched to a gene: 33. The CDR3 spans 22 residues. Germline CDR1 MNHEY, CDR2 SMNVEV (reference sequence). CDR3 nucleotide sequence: TGTGCCAGCACGGATCAATACGGGACAGAGGATGAAGGTCGCGCTTACGGCACTGAAGCTTTCTTT. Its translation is CASTDQYGTEDEGRAYGTEAFF.

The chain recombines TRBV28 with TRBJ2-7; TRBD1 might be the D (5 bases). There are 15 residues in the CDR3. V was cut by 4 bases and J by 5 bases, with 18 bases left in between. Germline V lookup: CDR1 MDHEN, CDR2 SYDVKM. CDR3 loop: CASSSQIGDSNEQYF. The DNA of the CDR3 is TGTGCCAGCAGTTCACAAATAGGGGATAGCAACGAGCAGTACTTC.

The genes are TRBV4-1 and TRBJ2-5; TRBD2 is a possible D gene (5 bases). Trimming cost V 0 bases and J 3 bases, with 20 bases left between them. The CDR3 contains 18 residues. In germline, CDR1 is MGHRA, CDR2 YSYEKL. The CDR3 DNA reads TGCGCCAGCAGCCAAGATCCTTTTACCGCGGGTTTAAAAGAGACCCAGTACTTC. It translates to CASSQDPFTAGLKETQYF.